This T cell receptor beta chain appears in the sequencing data of a study of blood T cells in healthy people across ages (dated by TCRdb to the mid-2010s). Looking at the study overall: In model experiments, template switching captured about one uniquely barcoded TCR beta cDNA molecule for every two T cells. To track age-related changes in TCR beta repertoire diversity, the study relied on deep sequencing normalized with unique cDNA molecular identifiers. Four age groups were formed from the donors: young (average around 15 years), middle-aged (approximately 40), aged (around 62) and long-lived (82). To avoid experimental bias, donors of different ages were distributed randomly across sequencing lanes. The study analyzed two additional independent replicas of 1 million unique cDNA reads from the same blood draw for two donors, one aged 18 to 29 and one aged 80 or older.

Donors were a few dozen systemically healthy Caucasian individuals from Russia aged roughly 6 to 90 years. Around 10 milliliters of peripheral blood were drawn from each donor into EDTA-treated Vacutainer tubes. Ficoll-Paque density-gradient centrifugation was used to isolate PBMCs, with at least 6.5 million per sample. Total RNA, at least 6 micrograms per sample, was extracted from PBMCs with Trizol reagent. The percentages of naive CD45RAhigh/CD27high T cells were determined by flow cytometry on a PBMC aliquot from every donor. To prepare the library, 5' RACE was applied. The data were produced on an Illumina HiSeq 2500. A second PCR of roughly 7 to 11 cycles was performed with a sample-barcoded 5' primer and a J-beta primer mix. Each TCR beta cDNA molecule received a unique molecular identifier from a template-switch 5' adaptor carrying 12 random nucleotides. Each sample yielded at least 2.5 million CDR3-containing paired-end reads. The Mint cDNA synthesis kit, primed by a TRBC-specific oligonucleotide, was used to synthesize first-strand cDNA from all RNA. Following uracil-DNA glycosylase treatment, all cDNA underwent a first 18-cycle PCR with the universal primers M1SS and BC2_uni_R. As for the authors' bioinformatics: Each sample was normalized by randomly selecting 1 million high-quality reads, each carrying a distinct molecular identifier. Reads with shared molecular identifiers were discarded instead of being binned into consensus sequences. CDR3 identification, clonotype clustering and error correction used MiTCR with a Q25 quality threshold and the strictest error-elimination algorithm. A nonparametric unseen species model with Euler transformation was used to estimate lower-bound total TCR beta diversity. In-frame beta chains were kept once TCRdb had trimmed the public reads at Q25 with fastp and called clones with MiXCR. Records with the same CDR3 protein are collapsed into one entry carrying the most frequent genes and DNA. The V and J calls and clone size come from TCRdb's table, not from the authors' own analysis. The table for this sample lists some 1.1 million distinct CDR3 sequences; approximately 38% of them were counted only once. The top ten hold under 15% of the sample.

For CDR1 and CDR2, the germline V gene lists LGHNA and YNFKEQ. CDR3 length: 17 amino acids, cysteine to phenylalanine. The kept DNA is CDR3 alone, 51 bases in frame from the first base. Compared with germline, V lacks 4 bases and J lacks 8 bases; bases without a gene match: 17. Findings and caveats that apply to the study as a whole: The CMV infection status of donors was not known, potentially confounding age-related changes in expanded clonotypes. Compared with the aged group, the long-lived group had more naive CD4+ T cells, fewer expanded clones and increased TCR diversity, a pattern suggesting age selection. Estimates of total diversity from one million sequenced T cells were regarded as lower bounds and underestimates. Because profiling used bulk unsorted PBMCs, naive and antigen-experienced compartments could not be compared conclusively. Observed TCR beta diversity correlated strongly with the percentage of naive T cells measured by flow cytometry. Observed TCR beta diversity per million T cells fell roughly linearly with age, and a significant reduction was already apparent by age roughly 41.

This clonotype occurred a few times. Its antigen has not been determined. No much larger clonotype is one base removed from it; base qualities were not supplied. Recombination connected TRBV4-2 to TRBJ1-2, and 9 junctional nucleotides match TRBD1. This sequence was found in a man between 18 and 29 years old in good health. Sequenced: blood. The encoded CDR3 is CASSPDLTGTGREGYTF. The nucleotide sequence is TGTGCCAGCAGCCCAGATCTCACCGGGACAGGGAGAGAGGGCTACACCTTC.